This T cell receptor beta chain was identified during a study of blood T cell repertoires in COVID-19 (dated by TCRdb to 2018 to 2021). Background on the whole study: Collaborator samples came from the United States, Italy and Spain and covered acute and convalescent phases of COVID-19. The material from the prospective study consisted of cDNA or gDNA derived from T cells, B-cell-depleted T cells, or PBMCs. Subjects who had been exposed to COVID-19, were actively infected with it, or had recovered from it provided the deeply sampled blood TCRbeta repertoires that made up the dataset. The repertoires were released in a freely available public database intended as a resource for research on the immune response to SARS-CoV-2. Samples came from the ongoing ImmuneRACE study (first 160 participants) plus 1,254 subjects from 6 global collaborators. A de-identified subject ID, COVID-19 status, age in years and sex were almost always included in the sample metadata. Where HLA class I and class II types were available, the types were taken from metadata supplied by the sample provider, not from assay-based typing. The full study reports these points: Clinical and demographic metadata were provided uncurated, with the amount varying by source and participant.

The immunoSEQ Assay, a bias-controlled multiplex PCR, was used to amplify TCRbeta CDR3 regions from genomic DNA. In the authors' own workflow: The number of nucleated cells in each sample was estimated by amplification of reference gene primers within the assay. Sequence reads were collapsed and filtered to measure the absolute abundance of every unique TCRbeta CDR3 rearrangement. For each sample, productive Simpson clonality was calculated as the square root of Simpson's diversity index across productive rearrangements. TCRdb obtained this table from immuneACCESS and retained in-frame rearrangements with V and J assigned. These tables miss some clones; where compared with another copy, unresolved V genes account for less than half of the shortfall, and the remainder is unexplained. The V and J calls and the clone size are those of that table, but D and trimming were determined from the DNA. For this sample there are around 250,000 clones; approximately 91% appear just once. Of the sample, less than 0.95% falls within the top ten clones.

For CDR1 and CDR2, the germline V gene lists MNHEY and SVGEGT. The cysteine opens and the phenylalanine closes a CDR3 of 16 amino acids. The retained sequence is limited to the CDR3, 48 bases, with the frame set at the first base. V has 0 bases trimmed and J has 8 bases trimmed; junction bases matching no gene number 8. Only a few counts were recorded for this clone. Its antigen has not been determined. Base qualities are missing; no much larger clone stands one base away. Another Seattle source contributed samples from volunteer blood donors who had recovered from COVID-19. Each collaborating institution followed its own protocols to collect whole blood in K2EDTA tubes. For TCRbeta analysis, collaborators shipped samples in one of three forms: frozen whole blood, isolated PBMCs, or DNA extracted from either of those sample types.

Sequenced sample: peripheral blood. This receptor was identified in a woman in her 40s who had recovered from COVID-19. The V gene is TRBV6-2 or TRBV6-3 and the J gene is TRBJ2-1; 9 of the junction bases match TRBD2. The DNA reads TGTGCCAGCAGTTACTCGGGTAGCGGGAGAGAGGATGAGCAGTTCTTC. This encodes CASSYSGSGREDEQFF.